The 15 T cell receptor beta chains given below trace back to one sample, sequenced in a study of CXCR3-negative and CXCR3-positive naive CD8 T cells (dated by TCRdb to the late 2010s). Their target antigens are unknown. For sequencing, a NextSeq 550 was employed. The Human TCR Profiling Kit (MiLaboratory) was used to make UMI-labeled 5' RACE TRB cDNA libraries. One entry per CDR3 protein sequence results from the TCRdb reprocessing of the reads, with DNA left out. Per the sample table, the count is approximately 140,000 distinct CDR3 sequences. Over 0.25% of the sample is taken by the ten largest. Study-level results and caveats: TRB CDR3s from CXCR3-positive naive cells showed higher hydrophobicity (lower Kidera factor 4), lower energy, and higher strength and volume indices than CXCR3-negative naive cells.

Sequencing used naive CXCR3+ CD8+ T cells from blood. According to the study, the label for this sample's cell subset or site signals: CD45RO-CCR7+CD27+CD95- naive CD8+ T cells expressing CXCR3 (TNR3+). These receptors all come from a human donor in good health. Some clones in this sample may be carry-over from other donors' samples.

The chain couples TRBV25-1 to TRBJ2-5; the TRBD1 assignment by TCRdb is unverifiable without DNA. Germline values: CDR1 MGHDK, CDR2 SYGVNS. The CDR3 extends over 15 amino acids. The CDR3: CASSDRGPNQETQYF.

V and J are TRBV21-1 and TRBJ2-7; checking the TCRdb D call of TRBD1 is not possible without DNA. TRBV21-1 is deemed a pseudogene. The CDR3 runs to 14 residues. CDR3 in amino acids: CASSKGDRLYEQYF.

CDR3 residues: CASGYSYEGNGDEQYF. V and J are TRBV6-6 and TRBJ2-7; the TCRdb call, TRBD2, lacks DNA for checking. Germline values: CDR1 MNHNY, CDR2 SVGAGI (reference sequence). This CDR3 region has 16 residues.

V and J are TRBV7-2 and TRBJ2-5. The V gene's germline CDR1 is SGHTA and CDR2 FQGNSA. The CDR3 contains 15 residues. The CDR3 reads CASSEGMGYQETQYF. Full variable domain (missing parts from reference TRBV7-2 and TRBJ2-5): GAGVSQSPSNKVTEKGKDVELRCDPISGHTALYWYRQSLGQGLEFLIYFQGNSAPDKSGLPSDRFSAERTGGSVSTLTIQRTQQEDSAVYLCASSEGMGYQETQYFGPGTRLLVL.

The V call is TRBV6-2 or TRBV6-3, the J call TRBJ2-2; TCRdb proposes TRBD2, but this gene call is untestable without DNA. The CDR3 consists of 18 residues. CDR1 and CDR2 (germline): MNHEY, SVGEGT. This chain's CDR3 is CASGLIGPGLADTGELFF.

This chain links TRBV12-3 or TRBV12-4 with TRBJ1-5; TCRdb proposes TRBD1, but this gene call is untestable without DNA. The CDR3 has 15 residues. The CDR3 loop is CASSLGQGVRQPQHF.

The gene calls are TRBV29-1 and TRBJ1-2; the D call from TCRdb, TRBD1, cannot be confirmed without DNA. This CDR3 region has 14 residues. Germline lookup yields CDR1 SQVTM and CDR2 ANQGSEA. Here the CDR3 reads CSVGGDQGAGGYTF.

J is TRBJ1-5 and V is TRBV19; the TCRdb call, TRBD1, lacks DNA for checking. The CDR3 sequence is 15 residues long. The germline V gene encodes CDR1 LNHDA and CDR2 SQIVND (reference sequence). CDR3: CASSVTGVFDQPQHF.

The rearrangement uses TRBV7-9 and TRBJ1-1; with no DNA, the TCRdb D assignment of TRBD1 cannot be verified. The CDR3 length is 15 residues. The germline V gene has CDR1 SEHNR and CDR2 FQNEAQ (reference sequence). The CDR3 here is CASSLGQVGNTEAFF.

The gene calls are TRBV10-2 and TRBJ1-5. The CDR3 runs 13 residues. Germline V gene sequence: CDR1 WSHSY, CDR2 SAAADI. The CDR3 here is CASSEMQLEPQHF.

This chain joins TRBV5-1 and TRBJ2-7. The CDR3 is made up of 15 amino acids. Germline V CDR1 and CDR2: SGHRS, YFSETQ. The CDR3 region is CASSLAPGSGNEQYF.

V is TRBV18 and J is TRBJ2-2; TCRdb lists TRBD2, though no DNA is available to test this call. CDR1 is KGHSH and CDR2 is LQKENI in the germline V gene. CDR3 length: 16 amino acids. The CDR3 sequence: CASSPQPLANTGELFF.

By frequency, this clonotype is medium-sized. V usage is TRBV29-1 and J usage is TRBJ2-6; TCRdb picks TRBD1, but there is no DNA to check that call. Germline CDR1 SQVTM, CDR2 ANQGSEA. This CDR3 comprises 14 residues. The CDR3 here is CSVVGDSGANVLTF. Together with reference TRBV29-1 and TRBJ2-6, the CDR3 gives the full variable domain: SAVISQKPSRDICQRGTSLTIQCQVDSQVTMMFWYRQQPGQSLTLIATANQGSEATYESGFVIDKFPISRPNLTFSTLTVSNMSPEDSSIYLCSVVGDSGANVLTFGAGSRLTVL.

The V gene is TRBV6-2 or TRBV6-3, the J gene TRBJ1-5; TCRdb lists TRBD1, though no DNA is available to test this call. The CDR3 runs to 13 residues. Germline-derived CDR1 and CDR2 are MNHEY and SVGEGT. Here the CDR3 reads CASSAGGGQPQHF.

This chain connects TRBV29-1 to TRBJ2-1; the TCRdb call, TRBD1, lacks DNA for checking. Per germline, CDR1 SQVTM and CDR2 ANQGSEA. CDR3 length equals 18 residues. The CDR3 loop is CSVGGFWAGEEGYNEQFF.